These 32 T cell receptor beta chains originate from one sample sequenced in a study of CD8 T cells in ankylosing spondylitis. MiXCR was run by TCRdb on the 5' RACE reads, yielding one entry per CDR3 protein. In the table there are about 240,000 distinct CDR3 sequences, approximately 9% of which are singletons. Sequencing used blood, either unsorted or a sorted T cell fraction (not recorded which). These TCRs come from a male donor with ankylosing spondylitis or in good health (not recorded which).

V usage is TRBV7-2 and J usage is TRBJ1-4; 7 nucleotides line up with TRBD1. Germline V gene data show CDR1 as SGHTA and CDR2 as FQGNSA. Losses at the gene ends were 6 bases for V and 7 bases for J; bases not matched to a gene: 5. CDR3 length: 13 amino acids. The CDR3 protein is CASRRRTGEKLFF. In DNA, the CDR3 is TGTGCCAGCAGACGTCGGACAGGTGAAAAACTGTTTTTT.

This clonotype was counted many times. The rearrangement joins TRBV7-2 to TRBJ2-3; D unresolved. Between the trimmed V and J ends, which lost 1 base and 0 bases, there was a span of 8 bases. CDR1 is SGHTA and CDR2 is FQGNSA in the germline V gene. The CDR3 extends over 15 amino acids. CDR3 amino acids: CASSLGQISTDTQYF. The CDR3 coding sequence is TGTGCCAGCAGCTTAGGGCAGATTAGCACAGATACGCAGTATTTT.

The sample holds many counts of this clonotype. The genes are TRBV6-6 and TRBJ1-1; possibly TRBD1 for D (5 bases). V dropped 5 bases and J dropped 8 bases, with 15 bases sitting between them. This CDR3 is 13 amino acids long. The germline gives CDR1 MNHNY, CDR2 SVGAGI (reference sequence). CDR3 nucleotide sequence: TGTGCCAGCAGTCCCCAGGGAGGGCCCGAAGCTTTCTTT. Residues: CASSPQGGPEAFF.

The chain carries TRBV7-3 and TRBJ2-5; D might be TRBD1 (6 bases). Germline V gene sequence: CDR1 SGHTA, CDR2 FQGTGA. The CDR3 spans 13 residues. V dropped 2 bases and J dropped 7 bases, with 11 bases sitting between them. CDR3 loop: CASSLDRLGTQYF. In nucleotides, the CDR3 is TGTGCCAGCAGCTTAGACAGGCTCGGGACCCAGTACTTC.

This clonotype has more than one count but fewer than ten. J is TRBJ1-1 and V is TRBV7-8; D possibly corresponds to TRBD1 (5 bases). V was shortened by 4 bases and J by 4 bases, with 16 bases between the two germline ends. The CDR3 has 15 residues. Germline CDR1 is SGHVS and CDR2 is FQNEAQ. CDR3 residues: CASSSLGTLGTEAFF. As DNA, the CDR3 is TGTGCCAGCAGCTCCCTCGGGACTCTGGGCACTGAAGCTTTCTTT.

The rearrangement links TRBV20-1 to TRBJ1-1; perhaps TRBD1 as D (6 bases). Germline CDR1 reads DFQATT; CDR2 reads SNEGSKA (reference sequence). CDR3 length equals 17 residues. V was shortened by 2 bases and J by 7 bases, with 26 bases between the two germline ends. The CDR3, as DNA: TGCAGTGCTAGACGAGCACTCACAAAGATGGGGGCGGTTGAAGCTTTCTTT. Protein: CSARRALTKMGAVEAFF.

This clonotype has only a few counts. The chain is built from TRBV20-1 and TRBJ2-1; 10 nucleotides agree with TRBD2. This CDR3 region has 15 residues. Germline V gene lookup returns CDR1 DFQATT and CDR2 SNEGSKA (reference sequence). Trimming at V came to 6 bases and at J to 9 bases, leaving 14 bases not matched to a gene. The CDR3 DNA sequence: TGCAGTGCAGACCGCAGCGGGGGGGCTCGAGGTGAGCAGTTCTTC. Its translation is CSADRSGGARGEQFF.

In this sample, this clonotype turned up a few times. The chain links TRBV20-1 to TRBJ2-5; D may be TRBD1 (6 bases). Germline V lookup: CDR1 DFQATT, CDR2 SNEGSKA (reference sequence). CDR3 length equals 12 residues. The V gene lost 4 bases and the J gene lost 4 bases, with 10 bases spanning the gap. Here the CDR3 DNA reads TGCAGTGCTACATGGACAGCAGAGACCCAGTACTTC. Its translation: CSATWTAETQYF.

This clonotype was observed many times. The rearrangement uses TRBV4-1 and TRBJ2-3; D remains ambiguous. The germline gives CDR1 MGHRA, CDR2 YSYEKL. The V gene lost 0 bases and the J gene lost 6 bases, with 13 bases spanning the gap. This CDR3 comprises 15 residues. In nucleotides, the CDR3 is TGCGCCAGCAGCCAAGATCATTCGGGCGCGGATACGCAGTATTTT. This encodes CASSQDHSGADTQYF.

This clonotype was seen repeatedly, ten times or more. This chain links TRBV29-1 with TRBJ2-3; D may match TRBD1 or TRBD2 (6 bases each). This CDR3 has 12 residues. V lost 5 bases and J 4 bases, leaving 10 bases between the germline ends. The V gene's germline CDR1 is SQVTM and CDR2 ANQGSEA. The CDR3 spells CSVIRGPDTQYF. The DNA for the CDR3 is TGCAGCGTTATACGGGGGCCAGATACGCAGTATTTT.

The chain is built from TRBV6-5 and TRBJ2-1; tentative D call: TRBD1 (6 bases). The CDR3 loop spans 12 amino acids. The V and J ends lost 8 bases and 7 bases respectively, with 12 bases between them. Germline-derived CDR1 and CDR2 are MNHEY and SVGAGI. This CDR3 reads CASRDTLNEQFF. The DNA of the CDR3 is TGTGCCAGCCGGGACACTCTTAATGAGCAGTTCTTC.

This clonotype was picked up many times. The rearrangement uses TRBV4-2 and TRBJ2-4; D ambiguous. V lost 0 bases and J lost 2, with 8 bases in between. The V gene's germline CDR1 is LGHNA and CDR2 YNFKEQ. The CDR3 length is 15 residues. Here the CDR3 reads CASSQDPGTKNIQYF. The CDR3 DNA reads TGTGCCAGCAGCCAAGATCCAGGTACCAAAAACATTCAGTACTTC.

This clonotype was seen many times. The V and J genes are TRBV3-1 and TRBJ2-1; TRBD1 is a possible D gene (5 bases). Trimming left V 1 base short and J 6 bases short, with 10 bases between. Germline V gives CDR1 LGHDT, CDR2 YNNKEL (reference sequence). The CDR3 is made up of 14 amino acids. DNA of the CDR3: TGTGCCAGCAGCCAAGGGGGCCAGGTCAATGAGCAGTTCTTC. This translates into CASSQGGQVNEQFF.

This clonotype was counted many times. The chain has TRBV14 and TRBJ2-3; D gene ambiguous. This CDR3 has 16 amino acids. V was pared by 1 base and J by 0 bases, with 11 bases between. Germline CDR1 reads SGHDN; CDR2 reads FVKESK. CDR3 nucleotides: TGTGCCAGCAGCCAAGTTCCGAGTCTTAGCACAGATACGCAGTATTTT. As protein: CASSQVPSLSTDTQYF.

This clonotype has a handful of counts. The chain carries TRBV7-9 and TRBJ2-7, with D hard to call. CDR3 length equals 15 residues. V lost 1 base and J 5 bases, leaving 15 bases between the germline ends. In germline, CDR1 is SEHNR, CDR2 FQNEAQ (reference sequence). The CDR3 DNA is TGTGCCAGCAGCTTAGTTCTCGACCTTGACCACGAGCAGTACTTC. It specifies CASSLVLDLDHEQYF.

This clonotype was counted many times. One end of the junction fails to match germline, which may point to a read error. The rearrangement uses TRBV2 and TRBJ1-6; 7 nucleotides line up with TRBD1. CDR1 is SNHLY, CDR2 FYNNEI, per germline. The CDR3 spans 13 residues. The CDR3 sequence is CASMGQNNSPLHF. Written as DNA, the CDR3 is TGTGCCAGCATGGGACAGAATAACTCACCCCTCCACTTT.

The chain joins TRBV7-2 to TRBJ1-1; D gene unclear. This CDR3 spans 13 amino acids. V was pared by 5 bases and J by 7 bases, with 14 bases between. Germline lookup yields CDR1 SGHTA and CDR2 FQGNSA. The CDR3 region has the DNA TGTGCCAGCAGCGGGCGGGCCGAGGGTGAAGCTTTCTTT. Protein sequence: CASSGRAEGEAFF.

This clonotype was detected many times. Relative to the germline gene, one junction end is altered; a read error may explain this. The chain uses TRBV27 and TRBJ1-5, with 11 positions matching TRBD1. The CDR3 has 16 amino acids. Germline lookup yields CDR1 MNHEY and CDR2 SMNVEV (reference sequence). The CDR3 sequence: CASSLSWTGGKQPQHF. The CDR3 nucleotides read TGTGCCAGCAGTTTATCATGGACAGGGGGCAAACAGCCCCAGCATTTT.

This clonotype was seen repeatedly, ten times or more. J is TRBJ2-3 and V is TRBV7-2; the D gene could be TRBD1 or TRBD2 (5 bases each). The CDR3 totals 13 residues. The germline CDR1 and CDR2 sequences are SGHTA and FQGNSA. The V gene lost 5 bases and the J gene lost 2 bases, with 8 bases spanning the gap. Here the CDR3 reads CASSRDVTDTQYF. DNA for the CDR3: TGTGCCAGCAGCAGGGACGTCACAGATACGCAGTATTTT.

A note on this clonotype: Just one base apart from a much larger clone, this may be a read error. V usage is TRBV5-1 and J usage is TRBJ2-1; perhaps TRBD2 as D (5 bases). The CDR3 runs 15 residues. Germline V gene sequence: CDR1 SGHRS, CDR2 YFSETQ. In DNA, the CDR3 is TGCGCCAGCAGCTTGTGGGAGAGCTCCTACATTGAGCAGTTCTTC. The encoded protein is CASSLWESSYIEQFF. The complete variable domain, with remaining parts taken from reference TRBV5-1 and TRBJ2-1, reads KAGVTQTPRYLIKTRGQQVTLSCSPISGHRSVSWYQQTPGQGLQFLFEYFSETQRNKGNFPGRFSGRQFSNSRSEMNVSTLELGDSALYLCASSLWESSYIEQFFGPGTRLTVL.

This clonotype was found many times. The CDR3 DNA reads TGTGCCAGCAGGGACAGGGGATTCGGGGAGCTGTTTTTT. It translates to CASRDRGFGELFF. This chain joins TRBV6-1 and TRBJ2-2; 9 nucleotides align to TRBD1. CDR1 is MNHNS and CDR2 is SASEGT in the germline V gene. The CDR3 is 13 residues long. V lost 6 bases and J lost 7; bases outside the gene matches: 3.

This clonotype was counted many times. The CDR3 DNA follows: TGTGCCAGCAGCCCTTGGGACAGCTATGGCTACACCTTC. This codes for CASSPWDSYGYTF. The V and J genes are TRBV7-9 and TRBJ1-2; 7 bases are shared with TRBD1. CDR1 is SEHNR, CDR2 FQNEAQ, per germline (reference sequence). The ends lost 5 bases at V and 4 bases at J; junction bases unmatched: 4. The length of the CDR3 is 13 residues.

In its sample, this clonotype was seen a few times. The V and J genes are TRBV5-1 and TRBJ1-5; D is ambiguous. This CDR3 has 16 amino acids. In germline, CDR1 is SGHRS, CDR2 YFSETQ. The V end was cut by 0 bases, the J end by 1 base, with 11 bases between. The CDR3 region is CASSLGAGDSNQPQHF. CDR3 coding DNA: TGCGCCAGCAGCTTGGGAGCGGGTGACAGCAATCAGCCCCAGCATTTT.

This clonotype occurred many times. V is TRBV7-9 and J is TRBJ2-1; 11 bases match TRBD2. CDR3 length: 16 amino acids. Germline V gene lookup returns CDR1 SEHNR and CDR2 FQNEAQ (reference sequence). V lost 7 bases, J lost 4 bases, and 9 bases stayed unmatched. The CDR3 DNA is TGTGCCAGCACGCGGGCTAGCGGGAGGAGATACAATGAGCAGTTCTTC. Its protein is CASTRASGRRYNEQFF.

The chain recombines TRBV5-1 with TRBJ1-2; possible D gene TRBD1, 5 bases. The CDR3 consists of 14 residues. CDR1 and CDR2 from the germline V gene are SGHRS and YFSETQ. V lost 4 bases and J 2 bases, leaving 12 bases between the germline ends. The CDR3 region has the DNA TGCGCCAGCAGCGGCACCGGGACGAACTATGGCTACACCTTC. Translated, it gives CASSGTGTNYGYTF. Combining the CDR3 with reference TRBV5-1 and TRBJ1-2 gives the whole variable domain KAGVTQTPRYLIKTRGQQVTLSCSPISGHRSVSWYQQTPGQGLQFLFEYFSETQRNKGNFPGRFSGRQFSNSRSEMNVSTLELGDSALYLCASSGTGTNYGYTFGSGTRLTVV.

This clonotype was detected ten times or more. This sequence joins TRBV20-1 and TRBJ2-7; D tentatively fits TRBD1 or TRBD2 (5 bases each). CDR1 is DFQATT, CDR2 SNEGSKA, per germline (reference sequence). Trimming removed 0 bases at V and 3 bases at J, with 12 bases between. The CDR3 is 14 residues long. CDR3 residues: CSAREGRALYEQYF. The CDR3 coding sequence is TGCAGTGCTAGAGAGGGACGGGCCCTCTACGAGCAGTACTTC.

This clonotype has at least ten counts. V and J are TRBV20-1 and TRBJ2-1, with D tentatively TRBD2 (5 bases). V shed 2 bases and J shed 8 bases, with 19 bases lying between them. From germline, CDR1 is DFQATT and CDR2 SNEGSKA (reference sequence). The CDR3 loop spans 15 amino acids. CDR3 residues: CSARSLRVGSDEQFF. In DNA, the CDR3 is TGCAGTGCTAGATCCCTGAGGGTTGGGTCCGATGAGCAGTTCTTC.

This clonotype appeared many times. The chain employs TRBV5-1 and TRBJ1-2; TRBD1 might be the D (6 bases). The V and J ends lost 0 bases and 6 bases respectively, with 18 bases between them. The CDR3 sequence is 16 residues long. Germline V gene sequence: CDR1 SGHRS, CDR2 YFSETQ. The CDR3 nucleotides are TGCGCCAGCAGCTTGGAGCCAGGGGCAGTTTGGCATGGCTACACCTTC. Its protein is CASSLEPGAVWHGYTF.

The chain joins TRBV4-3 to TRBJ1-1; D is undetermined. Trimming removed 0 bases at V and 8 bases at J, with 13 bases between. Germline lookup yields CDR1 LGHNA and CDR2 YSLEER. This CDR3 has 14 amino acids. The CDR3 protein is CASSQDMRPGEAFF. CDR3 nucleotide sequence: TGCGCCAGCAGCCAAGATATGCGGCCCGGGGAAGCTTTCTTT.

This clonotype has ten or more counts. J is TRBJ1-1 and V is TRBV9; 9 nucleotides agree with TRBD1. This CDR3 contains 15 residues. Germline V gene data show CDR1 as SGDLS and CDR2 as YYNGEE. Losses at the gene ends were 4 bases for V and 6 bases for J; bases not matched to a gene: 10. CDR3 sequence (DNA): TGTGCCAGCAGCTCGACAGGGGGTCTCCAGGCTGAAGCTTTCTTT. Translation gives CASSSTGGLQAEAFF.

This clonotype was detected ten times or more. The chain employs TRBV20-1 and TRBJ2-2, with TRBD1 identical over 10 bases. The ends lost 5 bases at V and 1 base at J; junction bases unmatched: 1. Germline CDR1 is DFQATT and CDR2 is SNEGSKA (reference sequence). The CDR3 spans 14 residues. The CDR3 DNA follows: TGCAGTGCTCGGACAGGGGGGAACACCGGGGAGCTGTTTTTT. Protein sequence: CSARTGGNTGELFF.

This clonotype was picked up many times. The chain employs TRBV6-1 and TRBJ2-4, with TRBD2 identical over 7 bases. Per germline, CDR1 MNHNS and CDR2 SASEGT. The junction had 7 bases not matched to a gene; V was cut back by 6 bases and J by 2 bases. The CDR3 spans 15 residues. The CDR3 DNA reads as TGTGCCAGCAGCCTGGGGGGGTGGTCCAAAAACATTCAGTACTTC. It yields the protein CASSLGGWSKNIQYF.